These 9 T cell receptor beta chains originate from one sample sequenced in a study of neurological immune-mediated disorders. TCRdb processed the 5' RACE reads anew with MiXCR; each CDR3 protein has one entry. Among roughly 52,000 distinct CDR3 sequences, over 3.5% were seen once, and the ten largest hold 1.9%. The sample was CD4+ T cells from blood. The source of these receptors is a woman aged 40 to 49 with multiple sclerosis.

This clonotype was detected many times. The chain joins TRBV5-1 to TRBJ2-3; 9 bases are a match to TRBD2. The CDR3 totals 15 residues. Trimming at V came to 4 bases and at J to 4 bases, leaving 7 bases not matched to a gene. Germline CDR1 reads SGHRS; CDR2 reads YFSETQ. CDR3 nucleotides: TGCGCCAGCAGCATCAGCGGGGGGCCAGCAGATACGCAGTATTTT. Encoded protein: CASSISGGPADTQYF.

This clonotype was found a few times. The chain uses TRBV18 and TRBJ2-1; 10 positions match TRBD2. V gave up 4 bases and J gave up 8 bases; unmatched junction bases: 17. Germline assignment: CDR1 KGHSH and CDR2 LQKENI. The CDR3 consists of 18 residues. CDR3 loop: CASSRFSGGSNDWDEQFF. Here the CDR3 DNA reads TGTGCCAGCTCACGATTTAGCGGGGGGTCAAACGATTGGGATGAGCAGTTCTTC. Together with reference TRBV18 and TRBJ2-1, the CDR3 gives the full variable domain: NAGVMQNPRHLVRRRGQEARLRCSPMKGHSHVYWYRQLPEEGLKFMVYLQKENIIDESGMPKERFSAEFPKEGPSILRIQQVVRGDSAAYFCASSRFSGGSNDWDEQFFGPGTRLTVL.

The J gene is TRBJ1-4, the V gene TRBV10-3; D is unclear. V was pared by 0 bases and J by 6 bases, with 2 bases between. This CDR3 has 12 residues. Germline loops: CDR1 ENHRY, CDR2 SYGVKD. CDR3 sequence (DNA): TGTGCCATCAGTGAGTCCTATGAAAAACTGTTTTTT. It translates to CAISESYEKLFF.

The sample holds many counts of this clonotype. CDR3 in DNA: TGTGCCAGCAGCCTCGGACAGGTCTGGGGCTACACCTTC. It yields the protein CASSLGQVWGYTF. V gene TRBV7-2 combines with J gene TRBJ1-2; the match to TRBD1 covers 7 bases. V lost 5 bases and J lost 8; bases outside the gene matches: 8. The CDR3 is made up of 13 amino acids. CDR1 is SGHTA and CDR2 is FQGNSA in the germline V gene. The full variable domain, completed using reference TRBV7-2 and TRBJ1-2, is GAGVSQSPSNKVTEKGKDVELRCDPISGHTALYWYRQSLGQGLEFLIYFQGNSAPDKSGLPSDRFSAERTGGSVSTLTIQRTQQEDSAVYLCASSLGQVWGYTFGSGTRLTVV.

This clonotype was picked up many times. V usage is TRBV7-8 and J usage is TRBJ1-4; 9 bases map to TRBD1. The CDR3 spans 17 residues. Germline values: CDR1 SGHVS, CDR2 FQNEAQ. Trimming removed 6 bases from V and 3 bases from J; junction bases left unmatched: 11. The CDR3 nucleotides read TGTGCCAGCAGTTACGCAGAACAGGGGGCAGCTAATGAAAAACTGTTTTTT. This translates into CASSYAEQGAANEKLFF.

This clonotype has at least ten counts. The chain is built from TRBV28 and TRBJ1-1; D not resolved. The CDR3 has 12 amino acids. Germline V lookup: CDR1 MDHEN, CDR2 SYDVKM. The V gene lost 7 bases and the J gene lost 1 base, with 7 bases spanning the gap. The CDR3 coding sequence is TGTGCCAGCACTTCTCAGAACACTGAAGCTTTCTTT. Protein sequence: CASTSQNTEAFF. Based on the CDR3 plus reference TRBV28 and TRBJ1-1, the full variable domain is DVKVTQSSRYLVKRTGEKVFLECVQDMDHENMFWYRQDPGLGLRLIYFSYDVKMKEKGDIPEGYSVSREKKERFSLILESASTNQTSMYLCASTSQNTEAFFGQGTRLTVV.

This clonotype was counted many times. This chain connects TRBV7-2 to TRBJ2-1, with 8 bases fitting TRBD1. With 3 bases clipped from V and 5 bases from J, the junction kept 6 bases outside the gene matches. Germline lookup yields CDR1 SGHTA and CDR2 FQGNSA. This CDR3 has 15 residues. CDR3 in DNA: TGTGCCAGCAGCTTCGACAGGGGAGGAAACAATGAGCAGTTCTTC. Its protein product is CASSFDRGGNNEQFF.

The genes are TRBV2 and TRBJ1-5; D is possibly TRBD1 (5 bases). The length of the CDR3 is 15 residues. The V gene's germline CDR1 is SNHLY and CDR2 FYNNEI. V was shortened by 4 bases and J by 5 bases, with 15 bases between the two germline ends. In DNA, the CDR3 is TGTGCCAGCAGTGCCCTCCGGGGCGAAGATCAGCCCCAGCATTTT. Translating gives CASSALRGEDQPQHF.

The table lists this clonotype with many counts. The chain employs TRBV24-1 and TRBJ2-5; 11 bases align to TRBD2. The CDR3 is made up of 15 amino acids. From germline, CDR1 is KGHDR and CDR2 SFDVKD. Losses at the gene ends were 2 bases for V and 4 bases for J; bases not matched to a gene: 2. CDR3 DNA sequence: TGTGCCACCAGTGATTCCGGGACTAGCGGAGAGACCCAGTACTTC. It specifies CATSDSGTSGETQYF.